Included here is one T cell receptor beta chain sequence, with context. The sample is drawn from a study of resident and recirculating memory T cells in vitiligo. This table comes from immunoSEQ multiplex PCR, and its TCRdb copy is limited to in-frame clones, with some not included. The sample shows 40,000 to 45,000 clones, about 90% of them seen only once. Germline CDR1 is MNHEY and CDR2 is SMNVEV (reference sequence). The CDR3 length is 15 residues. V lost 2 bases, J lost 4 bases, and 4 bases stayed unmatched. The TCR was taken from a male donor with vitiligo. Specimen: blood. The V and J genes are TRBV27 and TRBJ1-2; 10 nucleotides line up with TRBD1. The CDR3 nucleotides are TGTGCCAGCAGTTTAGAGACAGGGGGCGCCTATGGCTACACCTTC. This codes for CASSLETGGAYGYTF.